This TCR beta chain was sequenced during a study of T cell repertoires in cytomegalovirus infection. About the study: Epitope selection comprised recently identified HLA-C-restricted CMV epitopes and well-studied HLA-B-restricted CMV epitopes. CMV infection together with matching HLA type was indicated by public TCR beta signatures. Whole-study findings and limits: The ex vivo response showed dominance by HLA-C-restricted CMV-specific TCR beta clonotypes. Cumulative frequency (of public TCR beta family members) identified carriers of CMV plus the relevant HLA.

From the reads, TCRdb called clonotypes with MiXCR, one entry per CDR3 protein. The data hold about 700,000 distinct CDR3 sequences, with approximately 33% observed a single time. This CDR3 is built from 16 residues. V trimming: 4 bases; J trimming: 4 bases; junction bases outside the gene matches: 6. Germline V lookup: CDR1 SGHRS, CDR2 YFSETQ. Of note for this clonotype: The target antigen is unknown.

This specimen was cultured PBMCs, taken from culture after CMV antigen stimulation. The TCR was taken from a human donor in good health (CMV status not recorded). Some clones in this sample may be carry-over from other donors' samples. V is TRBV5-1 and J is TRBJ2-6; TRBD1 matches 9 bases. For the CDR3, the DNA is TGCGCCAGCAGCCTGGGACAGGGAGCCGGGGCCAACGTCCTGACTTTC. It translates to CASSLGQGAGANVLTF.